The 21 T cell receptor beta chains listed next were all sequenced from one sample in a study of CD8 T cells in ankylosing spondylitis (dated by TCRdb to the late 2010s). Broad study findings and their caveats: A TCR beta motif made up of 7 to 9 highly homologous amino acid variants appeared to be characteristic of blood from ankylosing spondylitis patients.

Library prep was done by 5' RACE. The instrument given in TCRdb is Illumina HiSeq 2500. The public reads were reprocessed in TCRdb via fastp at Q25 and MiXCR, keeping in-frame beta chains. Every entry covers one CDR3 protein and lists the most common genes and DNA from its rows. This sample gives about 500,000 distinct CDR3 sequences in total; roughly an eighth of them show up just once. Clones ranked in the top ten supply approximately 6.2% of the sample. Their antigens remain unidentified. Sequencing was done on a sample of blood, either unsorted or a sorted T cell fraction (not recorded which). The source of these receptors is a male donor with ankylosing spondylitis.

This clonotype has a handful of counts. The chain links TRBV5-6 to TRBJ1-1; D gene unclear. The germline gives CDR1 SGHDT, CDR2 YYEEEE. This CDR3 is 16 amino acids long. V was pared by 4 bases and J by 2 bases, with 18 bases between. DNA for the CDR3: TGTGCCAGCAGCGGTCGTCTGTCCCCACCTAACACTGAAGCTTTCTTT. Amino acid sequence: CASSGRLSPPNTEAFF.

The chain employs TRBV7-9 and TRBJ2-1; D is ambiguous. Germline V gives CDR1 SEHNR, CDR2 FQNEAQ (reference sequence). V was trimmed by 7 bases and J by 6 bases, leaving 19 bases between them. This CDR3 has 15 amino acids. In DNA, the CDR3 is TGTGCCAGCACCGCCCCCGTGTCAGGCGTCAATGAGCAGTTCTTC. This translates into CASTAPVSGVNEQFF.

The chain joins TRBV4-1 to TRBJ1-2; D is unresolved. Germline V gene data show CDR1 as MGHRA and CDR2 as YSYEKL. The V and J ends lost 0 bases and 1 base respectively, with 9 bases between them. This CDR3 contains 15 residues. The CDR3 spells CASSQDFGFNYGYTF. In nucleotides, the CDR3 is TGCGCCAGCAGCCAAGATTTTGGCTTTAACTATGGCTACACCTTC.

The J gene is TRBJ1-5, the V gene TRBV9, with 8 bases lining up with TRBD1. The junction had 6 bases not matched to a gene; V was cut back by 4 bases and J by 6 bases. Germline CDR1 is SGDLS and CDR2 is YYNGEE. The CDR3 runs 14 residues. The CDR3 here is CASSPGQGSQPQHF. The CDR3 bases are TGTGCCAGCAGCCCAGGACAGGGATCTCAGCCCCAGCATTTT.

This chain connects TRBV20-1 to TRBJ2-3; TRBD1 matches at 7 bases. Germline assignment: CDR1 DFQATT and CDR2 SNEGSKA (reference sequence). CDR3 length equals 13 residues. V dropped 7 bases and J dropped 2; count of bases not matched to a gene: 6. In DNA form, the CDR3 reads TGCAGTGTTACAGGGGCCCCCACAGATACGCAGTATTTT. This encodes CSVTGAPTDTQYF.

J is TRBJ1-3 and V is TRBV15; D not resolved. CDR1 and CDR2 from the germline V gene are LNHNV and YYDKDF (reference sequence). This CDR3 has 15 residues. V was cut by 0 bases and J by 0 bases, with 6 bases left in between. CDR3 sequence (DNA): TGTGCCACCAGCAGAGATGCAACCTCTGGAAACACCATATATTTT. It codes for CATSRDATSGNTIYF.

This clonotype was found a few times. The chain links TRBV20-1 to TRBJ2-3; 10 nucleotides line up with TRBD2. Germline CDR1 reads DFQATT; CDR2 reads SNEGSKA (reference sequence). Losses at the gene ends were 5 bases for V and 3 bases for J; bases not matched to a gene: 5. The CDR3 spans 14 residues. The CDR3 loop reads CSASLSGGTDTQYF. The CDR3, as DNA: TGCAGTGCTTCGCTTAGCGGGGGGACAGATACGCAGTATTTT.

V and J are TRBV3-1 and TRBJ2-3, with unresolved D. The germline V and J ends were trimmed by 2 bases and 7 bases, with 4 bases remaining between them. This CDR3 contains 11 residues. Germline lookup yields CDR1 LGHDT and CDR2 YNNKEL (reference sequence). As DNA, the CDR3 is TGTGCCAGCAGCCAATTGAATACGCAGTATTTT. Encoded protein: CASSQLNTQYF.

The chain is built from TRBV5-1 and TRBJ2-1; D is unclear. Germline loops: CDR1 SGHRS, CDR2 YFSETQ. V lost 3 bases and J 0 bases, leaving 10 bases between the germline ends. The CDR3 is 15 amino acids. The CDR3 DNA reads TGCGCCAGCAGCTCCATAGCCCACTCCTACAATGAGCAGTTCTTC. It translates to CASSSIAHSYNEQFF. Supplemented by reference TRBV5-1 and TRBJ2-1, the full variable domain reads KAGVTQTPRYLIKTRGQQVTLSCSPISGHRSVSWYQQTPGQGLQFLFEYFSETQRNKGNFPGRFSGRQFSNSRSEMNVSTLELGDSALYLCASSSIAHSYNEQFFGPGTRLTVL.

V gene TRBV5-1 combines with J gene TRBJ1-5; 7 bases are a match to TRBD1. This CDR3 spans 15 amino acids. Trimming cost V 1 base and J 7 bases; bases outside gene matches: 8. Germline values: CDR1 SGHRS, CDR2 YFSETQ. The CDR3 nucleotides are TGCGCCAGCAGCTTGCACCAGGGGGAAGGCCAGCCCCAGCATTTT. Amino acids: CASSLHQGEGQPQHF. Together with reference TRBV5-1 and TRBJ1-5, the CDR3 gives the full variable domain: KAGVTQTPRYLIKTRGQQVTLSCSPISGHRSVSWYQQTPGQGLQFLFEYFSETQRNKGNFPGRFSGRQFSNSRSEMNVSTLELGDSALYLCASSLHQGEGQPQHFGDGTRLSIL.

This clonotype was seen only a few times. DNA of the CDR3: TGTGCCAGCCGCACTAGCGGGAGTGACTACGAGCAGTACTTC. It codes for CASRTSGSDYEQYF. V usage is TRBV25-1 and J usage is TRBJ2-7; 11 nucleotides line up with TRBD2. This CDR3 comprises 14 residues. V lost 8 bases to trimming and J lost 3 bases; unmatched junction nucleotides: 6. Germline V CDR1 and CDR2: MGHDK, SYGVNS.

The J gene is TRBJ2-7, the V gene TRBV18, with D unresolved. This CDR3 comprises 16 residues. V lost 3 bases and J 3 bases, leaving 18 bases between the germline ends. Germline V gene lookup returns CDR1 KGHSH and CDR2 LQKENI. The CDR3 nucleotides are TGTGCCAGCTCACCGGTCCTACAGAGACCTAACTACGAGCAGTACTTC. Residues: CASSPVLQRPNYEQYF.

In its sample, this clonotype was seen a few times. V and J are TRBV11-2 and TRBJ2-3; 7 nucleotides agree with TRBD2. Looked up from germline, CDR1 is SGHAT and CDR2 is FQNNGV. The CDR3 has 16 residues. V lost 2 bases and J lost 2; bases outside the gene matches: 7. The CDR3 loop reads CASSLFPSGPTDTQYF. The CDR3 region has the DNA TGTGCCAGCAGCTTATTCCCTAGCGGACCCACAGATACGCAGTATTTT.

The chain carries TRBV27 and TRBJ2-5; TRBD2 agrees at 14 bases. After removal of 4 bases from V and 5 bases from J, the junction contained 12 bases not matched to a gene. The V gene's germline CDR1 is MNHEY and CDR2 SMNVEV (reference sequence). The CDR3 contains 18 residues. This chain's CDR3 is CASSSRAGLAGEGETQYF. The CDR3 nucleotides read TGTGCCAGCAGTTCCCGGGCGGGACTAGCGGGAGAGGGTGAGACCCAGTACTTC.

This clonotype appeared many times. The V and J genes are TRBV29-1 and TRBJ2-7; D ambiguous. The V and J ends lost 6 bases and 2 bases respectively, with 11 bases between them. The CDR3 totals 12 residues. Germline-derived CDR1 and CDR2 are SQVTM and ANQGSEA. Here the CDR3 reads CSVRTQTYEQYV. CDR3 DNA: TGCAGCGTGAGGACGCAAACCTACGAGCAGTACGTC.

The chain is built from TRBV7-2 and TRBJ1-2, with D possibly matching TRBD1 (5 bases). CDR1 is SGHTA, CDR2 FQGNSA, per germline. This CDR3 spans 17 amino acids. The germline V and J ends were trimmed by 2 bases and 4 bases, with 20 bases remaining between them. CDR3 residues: CASSLSSGGSLGYGYTF. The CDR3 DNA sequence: TGTGCCAGCAGCTTATCGTCGGGGGGTTCTCTCGGCTATGGCTACACCTTC. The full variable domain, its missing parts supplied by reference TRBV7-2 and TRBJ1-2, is GAGVSQSPSNKVTEKGKDVELRCDPISGHTALYWYRQSLGQGLEFLIYFQGNSAPDKSGLPSDRFSAERTGGSVSTLTIQRTQQEDSAVYLCASSLSSGGSLGYGYTFGSGTRLTVV.

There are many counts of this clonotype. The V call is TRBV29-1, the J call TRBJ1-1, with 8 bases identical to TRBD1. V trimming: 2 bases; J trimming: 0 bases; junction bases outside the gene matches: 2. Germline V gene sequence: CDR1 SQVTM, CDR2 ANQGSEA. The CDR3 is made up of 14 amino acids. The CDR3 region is CSVEWDRMNTEAFF. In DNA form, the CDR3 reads TGCAGCGTTGAATGGGACAGGATGAACACTGAAGCTTTCTTT.

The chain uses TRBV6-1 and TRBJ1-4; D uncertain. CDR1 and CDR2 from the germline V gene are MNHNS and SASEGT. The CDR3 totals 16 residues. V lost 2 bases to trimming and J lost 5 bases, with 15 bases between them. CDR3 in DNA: TGTGCCAGCAGTGAACGTGGTCCTATCACCAATGAAAAACTGTTTTTT. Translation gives CASSERGPITNEKLFF.

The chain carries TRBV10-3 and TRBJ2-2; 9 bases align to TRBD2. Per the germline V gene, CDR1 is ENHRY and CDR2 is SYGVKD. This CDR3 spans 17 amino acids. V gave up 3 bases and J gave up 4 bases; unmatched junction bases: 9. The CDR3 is CAISDSGLAGITGELFF. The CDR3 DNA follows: TGTGCCATCAGTGACTCCGGCCTAGCGGGAATCACCGGGGAGCTGTTTTTT.

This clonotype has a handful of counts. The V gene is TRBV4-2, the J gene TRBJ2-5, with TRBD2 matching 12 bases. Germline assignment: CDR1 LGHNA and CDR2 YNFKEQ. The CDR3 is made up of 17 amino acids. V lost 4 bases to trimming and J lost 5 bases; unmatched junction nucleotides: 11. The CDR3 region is CASSPGLAGAEGETQYF. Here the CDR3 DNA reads TGTGCCAGCAGCCCGGGACTAGCGGGCGCAGAGGGGGAGACCCAGTACTTC.

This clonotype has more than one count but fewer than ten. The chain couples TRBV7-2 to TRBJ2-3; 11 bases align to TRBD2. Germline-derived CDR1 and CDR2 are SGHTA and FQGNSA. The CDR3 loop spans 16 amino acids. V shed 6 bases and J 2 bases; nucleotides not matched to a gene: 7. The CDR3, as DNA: TGTGCCAGCAGTCCTAGACTAGCGGGGTACACAGATACGCAGTATTTT. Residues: CASSPRLAGYTDTQYF.